What follows are 25 T cell receptor beta chains derived from one specimen sequenced in a study of CD8 T cells in Susac syndrome. When the RNA was reverse transcribed, random hexamers were used with an input of about 0.45 to 1 ug. TCRdb recomputed calls from the immunoSEQ multiplex PCR reads with MiXCR, one row per CDR3 protein. The sample has 95,000 to 150,000 distinct CDR3 sequences, roughly 94% seen once; the top ten hold about 0.3%. Sequencing was done on a sample of CD8+ T cells from PBMCs. These receptors were collected from a human donor with Susac syndrome.

This rearrangement joins TRBV4-1 to TRBJ2-7; 8 nucleotides match TRBD1. V was pared by 1 base and J by 3 bases, with 11 bases of the junction left unmatched. Germline CDR1 is MGHRA and CDR2 is YSYEKL. The CDR3 contains 17 residues. This chain's CDR3 is CASSQGMARTGNYEQYF. DNA of the CDR3: TGCGCCAGCAGCCAAGGAATGGCCCGGACAGGGAACTACGAGCAGTACTTC.

This chain uses TRBV7-8 with TRBJ2-3, with 11 bases identical to TRBD2. V lost 3 bases, J lost 3 bases, and 8 bases stayed unmatched. The CDR3 has 17 amino acids. Germline assignment: CDR1 SGHVS and CDR2 FQNEAQ. DNA of the CDR3: TGTGCCAGCAGCTTCCTCCTAGCGGGGGGCCTTACAGATACGCAGTATTTT. Its translation: CASSFLLAGGLTDTQYF. The entire variable domain, with the rest obtained from reference TRBV7-8 and TRBJ2-3, is as follows: GAGVSQSPRYKVAKRGQDVALRCDPISGHVSLFWYQQALGQGPEFLTYFQNEAQLDKSGLPSDRFFAERPEGSVSTLKIQRTQQEDSAVYLCASSFLLAGGLTDTQYFGPGTRLTVL.

This chain links TRBV12-3 or TRBV12-4 with TRBJ2-1, with D unclear. This CDR3 has 14 amino acids. V gave up 7 bases and J gave up 5 bases, with 15 bases separating them. In DNA form, the CDR3 reads TGTGCCAGCACCCCCGGTACATCGGACAATGAGCAGTTCTTC. Its protein product is CASTPGTSDNEQFF.

The CDR3 here is CATSGDTRVADTQYF. The CDR3 nucleotides read TGTGCCACCAGCGGGGATACTAGGGTCGCAGATACGCAGTATTTT. V is TRBV15 and J is TRBJ2-3, with a possible D match to TRBD2 (5 bases). The CDR3 is made up of 15 amino acids. Trimming removed 5 bases at V and 4 bases at J, with 16 bases between. Germline V gene sequence: CDR1 LNHNV, CDR2 YYDKDF (reference sequence).

The chain links TRBV5-6 to TRBJ2-5; no definite D call. In germline, CDR1 is SGHDT, CDR2 YYEEEE. The V end lost 4 bases, the J end lost 2 bases, and 15 bases lay between the germline ends. The CDR3 is 15 amino acids. The CDR3 loop reads CASSANMRTQETQYF. Written as DNA, the CDR3 is TGTGCCAGCAGCGCCAACATGAGGACGCAAGAGACCCAGTACTTC.

This chain links TRBV13 with TRBJ1-3, with TRBD1 matching 8 bases. J gave up 3 bases and V 4 bases, and 5 bases lay outside the gene matches. CDR1 and CDR2 (germline): PRHDT, FYEKMQ (reference sequence). The CDR3 consists of 15 residues. The CDR3 reads CASSSGTGYGNTIYF. In DNA form, the CDR3 reads TGTGCCAGCAGCTCCGGGACAGGTTATGGAAACACCATATATTTT.

This chain joins TRBV14 and TRBJ2-7; the D gene is possibly TRBD2 (5 bases). This CDR3 spans 14 amino acids. The V end was cut by 4 bases, the J end by 3 bases, with 13 bases between. Germline CDR1 and CDR2: SGHDN and FVKESK. The CDR3 region is CASSPRRPYYEQYF. The CDR3 DNA sequence: TGTGCCAGCAGCCCCAGGAGGCCTTACTACGAGCAGTACTTC.

The chain employs TRBV4-2 and TRBJ2-7; the D gene is possibly TRBD1 (6 bases). Looked up from germline, CDR1 is LGHNA and CDR2 is YNFKEQ. The CDR3 sequence is 17 residues long. V dropped 0 bases and J dropped 7 bases, with 22 bases sitting between them. The CDR3 DNA is TGTGCCAGCAGCCAAGACGGAACAGGGTCCGATAGAGGGGAGCAGTACTTC. Amino acids: CASSQDGTGSDRGEQYF.

The chain couples TRBV20-1 to TRBJ2-7; 13 bases are shared with TRBD2. V trimming: 6 bases; J trimming: 10 bases; junction bases outside the gene matches: 12. Germline assignment: CDR1 DFQATT and CDR2 SNEGSKA (reference sequence). The CDR3 is 14 amino acids. The CDR3 DNA reads as TGCAGTGCGGACCCGGGACTAGCGGGGCAAATTCAGTACTTC. Its protein is CSADPGLAGQIQYF.

This sequence joins TRBV27 and TRBJ1-5; D not resolved. Germline V lookup: CDR1 MNHEY, CDR2 SMNVEV (reference sequence). CDR3 length equals 17 residues. Deletions cut 4 bases from V and 0 bases from J, with 16 bases between. CDR3 sequence (DNA): TGTGCCAGCAGTTCCCGGGGAGGCCCTTATAGCAATCAGCCCCAGCATTTT. Translated: CASSSRGGPYSNQPQHF.

The CDR3 spells CASSVGGGTEQYF. The CDR3 DNA sequence: TGTGCCAGCAGCGTAGGAGGGGGAACCGAGCAGTACTTC. The chain is built from TRBV9 and TRBJ2-7; D is possibly TRBD1 (6 bases). Germline loops: CDR1 SGDLS, CDR2 YYNGEE. V was trimmed by 0 bases and J by 6 bases, leaving 10 bases between them. The CDR3 contains 13 residues.

This clonotype appeared a single time. The genes are TRBV7-9 and TRBJ2-7, with 7 bases matching TRBD2. Trimming cost V 1 base and J 2 bases; bases outside gene matches: 5. Germline V CDR1 and CDR2: SEHNR, FQNEAQ (reference sequence). The CDR3 contains 15 residues. This CDR3 reads CASSLGRGLTYEQYF. In DNA form, the CDR3 reads TGTGCCAGCAGCTTAGGTAGGGGACTAACCTACGAGCAGTACTTC. Complete variable domain (other parts from reference TRBV7-9 and TRBJ2-7): DTGVSQNPRHKITKRGQNVTFRCDPISEHNRLYWYRQTLGQGPEFLTYFQNEAQLEKSRLLSDRFSAERPKGSFSTLEIQRTEQGDSAMYLCASSLGRGLTYEQYFGPGTRLTVT.

This clonotype was observed once. The chain has TRBV30 and TRBJ1-4, with 7 bases fitting TRBD1. This CDR3 is 14 amino acids long. V shed 0 bases, J shed 8 bases, and the junction held 6 bases outside the gene matches. Per germline, CDR1 GTSNPN and CDR2 SVGIG (reference sequence). CDR3 coding DNA: TGTGCCTGGAGTGTACCACAGGGGCGCGAAAAACTGTTTTTT. Residues: CAWSVPQGREKLFF. Using reference TRBV30 and TRBJ1-4 for the parts outside the CDR3, the full variable domain is SQTIHQWPATLVQPVGSPLSLECTVEGTSNPNLYWYRQAAGRGLQLLFYSVGIGQISSEVPQNLSASRPQDRQFILSSKKLLLSDSGFYLCAWSVPQGREKLFFGSGTQLSVL.

This clonotype has a single count. V usage is TRBV19 and J usage is TRBJ1-5; TRBD1 aligns across 8 bases. The germline V gene encodes CDR1 LNHDA and CDR2 SQIVND (reference sequence). After removal of 5 bases from V and 0 bases from J, the junction contained 12 bases not matched to a gene. This CDR3 is built from 18 residues. The CDR3 loop is CASSPPGQDLFSNQPQHF. For the CDR3, the DNA is TGTGCCAGTAGTCCCCCGGGACAGGACCTCTTTAGCAATCAGCCCCAGCATTTT.

CDR3 in DNA: TGTGCCAGCAGCCCAGGAGGATCAGGGAACGAGCAGTACTTC. Residues: CASSPGGSGNEQYF. V usage is TRBV7-2 and J usage is TRBJ2-7; the D call may be TRBD1 or TRBD2 (5 bases each). CDR1 is SGHTA, CDR2 FQGNSA, per germline. V lost 5 bases and J lost 5, with 16 bases in between. The CDR3 length is 14 residues. The complete variable domain, with remaining parts taken from reference TRBV7-2 and TRBJ2-7, reads GAGVSQSPSNKVTEKGKDVELRCDPISGHTALYWYRQSLGQGLEFLIYFQGNSAPDKSGLPSDRFSAERTGGSVSTLTIQRTQQEDSAVYLCASSPGGSGNEQYFGPGTRLTVT.

The rearrangement links TRBV20-1 to TRBJ2-1, with D perhaps TRBD2 (5 bases). CDR3 length: 13 residues. CDR1 is DFQATT and CDR2 is SNEGSKA in the germline V gene (reference sequence). Trimming removed 5 bases from V and 2 bases from J, with 10 bases in between. The CDR3 region is CSAGLPTYNEQFF. The CDR3 DNA reads as TGCAGTGCTGGACTGCCGACCTACAATGAGCAGTTCTTC.

V and J are TRBV27 and TRBJ2-1, with 9 bases matching TRBD1. Germline assignment: CDR1 MNHEY and CDR2 SMNVEV (reference sequence). V shed 2 bases, J shed 6 bases, and the junction held 2 bases outside the gene matches. The CDR3 runs 14 residues. The DNA of the CDR3 is TGTGCCAGCAGTTTAGGGACAGGGTTCAATGAGCAGTTCTTC. Translated, it gives CASSLGTGFNEQFF.

The CDR3 DNA reads as TGTGCCAGCAGTACCAACGACAGGGGGCGTATTGGCTACACCTTC. Its translation is CASSTNDRGRIGYTF. This chain uses TRBV25-1 with TRBJ1-2, with 10 bases fitting TRBD1. Trimming took 5 bases from V and 7 from J; bases not matched to a gene: 10. From germline, CDR1 is MGHDK and CDR2 SYGVNS. The CDR3 has 15 residues.

The CDR3 DNA follows: TGCAGTGCTAGAGATACTAGCGGGGTGTCCTACGAGCAGTACTTC. It codes for CSARDTSGVSYEQYF. J is TRBJ2-7 and V is TRBV20-1; 10 positions match TRBD2. The length of the CDR3 is 15 residues. V shed 0 bases, J shed 1 base, and the junction held 3 bases outside the gene matches. Per germline, CDR1 DFQATT and CDR2 SNEGSKA (reference sequence).

The CDR3 DNA reads as TGCAGTGCTAGGCGGTTAGCGGAGTTGTACGAGCAGTACTTC. It codes for CSARRLAELYEQYF. The chain employs TRBV20-1 and TRBJ2-7, with a possible D match to TRBD2 (6 bases). Germline V CDR1 and CDR2: DFQATT, SNEGSKA (reference sequence). CDR3 length equals 14 residues. Between the trimmed V and J ends, which lost 3 bases and 4 bases, there was a span of 16 bases.

The chain combines TRBV9 with TRBJ2-7, with D unclear. The germline V gene encodes CDR1 SGDLS and CDR2 YYNGEE. The V and J ends lost 7 bases and 2 bases respectively, with 10 bases between them. CDR3 length: 12 residues. The CDR3 protein is CASSKDPYEQYF. CDR3 coding DNA: TGTGCCAGCTCCAAAGACCCCTACGAGCAGTACTTC.

The chain joins TRBV12-3 or TRBV12-4 to TRBJ2-1, with 10 bases fitting TRBD2. The CDR3 is 16 residues long. J lost 4 bases, V lost 5 bases, and 8 bases had no gene match. CDR3 residues: CASSPTRTSGYNEQFF. The CDR3 DNA reads TGTGCCAGCAGTCCCACGCGGACTAGCGGTTACAATGAGCAGTTCTTC.

The V call is TRBV21-1, the J call TRBJ1-6. TRBV21-1 is noted as a pseudogene. CDR3 length equals 16 residues. The CDR3 region has the DNA TGTGCCAGCAGCAAAGCGAGGGAACGGCCGCCGTCACCCCTCCACTTT. It codes for CASSKARERPPSPLHF.

This clonotype was counted a single time. The chain has TRBV29-1 and TRBJ2-1; D tentatively fits TRBD1 or TRBD2 (5 bases each). Germline V gene lookup returns CDR1 SQVTM and CDR2 ANQGSEA. Trimming pared 7 bases from V and 2 bases from J, leaving 9 bases between. This CDR3 is 12 amino acids long. The CDR3 nucleotides read TGCAGCGGGGTGGGGGCCTACAATGAGCAGTTCTTC. Its protein product is CSGVGAYNEQFF.

This chain joins TRBV11-2 and TRBJ2-7; 7 nucleotides match TRBD1. The CDR3 contains 14 residues. Germline loops: CDR1 SGHAT, CDR2 FQNNGV. Losses at the gene ends were 3 bases for V and 2 bases for J; bases not matched to a gene: 4. This CDR3 is CASSLGTETYEQYF. CDR3 nucleotide sequence: TGTGCCAGCAGCTTGGGGACAGAAACCTACGAGCAGTACTTC.